A selection of T cell receptor beta chains follows, all from one sample in a study of blood T cells in healthy people across ages. MiXCR was run by TCRdb on the 5' RACE reads, yielding one entry per CDR3 protein. This table holds some 670,000 distinct CDR3 sequences, around 52% found once. Sequenced material: blood. These receptors were obtained from a woman of 80 years or more in good health. CDR3s leave out the opening cysteine and the closing phenylalanine or tryptophan. Size is stated for part of the rows, as once, few or many counts, or as a class when the clone is expanded.

abundance	j_gene	v_gene	CDR3aa
few	TRBJ2-3	TRBV6-1	ASNRGTTGTDTQY
-	TRBJ2-5	TRBV28	ASSFLLRTGEETQY
once	TRBJ2-5	TRBV28	ASSFNRAVYSEQY
-	TRBJ1-5	TRBV30	AWNVGTGSQPQH
-	TRBJ2-5	TRBV29-1	SGGQVQETQY
-	TRBJ1-5	TRBV3-1	ANSQNGDQPQH
few	TRBJ2-5	TRBV7-2	ASSSQSGETQY
many	TRBJ2-4	TRBV9	ASSGRAGMGAKNIQY
many	TRBJ2-1	TRBV7-9	ASSLTLGQGDEEQF
-	TRBJ1-6	TRBV12-3/TRBV12-4	ASSWQGPGSPLH
-	TRBJ2-3	TRBV20-1	SGGDRGRKTDTQY
few	TRBJ1-2	TRBV7-2	ASSYSGGLTNYGYT
many	TRBJ1-2	TRBV28	ASRRGQNYGYT
-	TRBJ2-6	TRBV29-1	SVEGGSSGANVLT
many	TRBJ2-6	TRBV5-1	ASTDVSGANVLT
-	TRBJ2-7	TRBV20-1	SARDVDRNVDGQY
-	TRBJ1-1	TRBV11-3	ASSPEGGREAF
-	TRBJ1-6	TRBV4-3	ASSQGQMNSPLH
-	TRBJ2-7	TRBV10-1	ASSEIPGPSEQY
-	TRBJ1-4	TRBV6-5	ASSLSLGEKLF
many	TRBJ1-1	TRBV7-9	ASSRPTIPGQGLPF
few	TRBJ2-1	TRBV18	ASSPKGTSGKISYNEQF
-	-	TRBV7-9	ASSLGLAASSSYNEQY
many	TRBJ1-6	TRBV6-5	ASSYVSGGNSPLH
few	TRBJ2-3	TRBV7-6	ASSSLPPSGPIGQY
-	TRBJ2-1	TRBV5-1	ASTENYGEQF
few	TRBJ1-1	TRBV12-3/TRBV12-4	ASSRNPTEAF